This T cell receptor (beta chain) was sequenced during a study of spatial heterogeneity in lung cancer. Study-wide context: Sequences of the beta chain were consistently detected in greater numbers than alpha-chain sequences. Every unique TCR and UMI combination, on average, appeared more than ten times in raw reads.

This clonotype was recorded many times. As yet, its antigen is unknown. Study-level findings and limits: Relative to follow-up, resection was when ubiquitous expanded tumor TCRs appeared more in blood.

TCRdb recomputed calls from the 5' RACE reads with MiXCR, one row per CDR3 protein. This sample has 60,000 to 80,000 distinct CDR3 sequences; about an eighth occur once, and the top ten carry 7.2%. Germline values: CDR1 DFQATT, CDR2 SNEGSKA (reference sequence). Germline trimming cut 0 bases from V and 8 bases from J; bases unmatched to any gene: 5. CDR3 length: 13 residues. Sample time point: sample taken at primary tumor resection. No cell sorting; template was whole RNA from tumor, lung tissue or PBMC. This clonotype was sampled from a male donor with early-stage non-small cell lung cancer. Material: PBMCs, obtained at surgery. This chain uses TRBV20-1 with TRBJ1-2; 8 nucleotides line up with TRBD1. The CDR3 nucleotides read TGCAGTGCTAGAGATATGACAGGGGTCGGCTACACCTTC. Translation: CSARDMTGVGYTF.